Shown below are 3 T cell receptor beta chains from a single sample sequenced in a study of Japanese encephalitis immunity and Zika vaccine responses. TCRdb ran MiXCR on the 5' RACE reads and lists one entry per CDR3 protein. Of 350 to 450 distinct CDR3 sequences in the sample, 1.2% are singletons; the top ten hold about 24%. Peptide pools at about 1 ug/mL each stimulated CFSE-labeled PBMCs over a 6-day culture. The sort collected unfixed, live, CD56-CD19-CD16-CD3+CD4+ CFSE-low proliferating CD4 T cells. Sequenced here: antigen-activated CD4+ T cells from blood, cultured, sampled during a Zika inactivated vaccine study. The receptors were sampled from an adult man who received an inactivated Zika virus vaccine.

By share, this clonotype ranks as large. The chain couples TRBV25-1 to TRBJ2-5; D not certain. The V and J ends lost 2 bases and 4 bases respectively, with 8 bases between them. Germline CDR1 is MGHDK and CDR2 is SYGVNS. CDR3 length: 13 amino acids. The CDR3 region is CASSEPVLETQYF. CDR3 nucleotides: TGTGCCAGCAGTGAACCAGTCCTAGAGACCCAGTACTTC. The full variable domain, completed using reference TRBV25-1 and TRBJ2-5, is EADIYQTPRYLVIGTGKKITLECSQTMGHDKMYWYQQDPGMELHLIHYSYGVNSTEKGDLSSESTVSRIRTEHFPLTLESARPSHTSQYLCASSEPVLETQYFGPGTRLLVL.

This clonotype qualifies as medium-sized. The chain has TRBV19 and TRBJ1-2; D is unresolved. CDR3 size: 13 residues. Trimming took 3 bases from V and 1 from J, leaving 6 bases between them. From germline, CDR1 is LNHDA and CDR2 SQIVND (reference sequence). Here the CDR3 reads CASSIRSNYGYTF. Here the CDR3 DNA reads TGTGCCAGTAGTATTCGAAGTAACTATGGCTACACCTTC.

This clonotype is medium-sized in the sample. CDR3 DNA: TGTGCCAGCAGCCGCGGGGGGCCACGGGTCCCAGATACGCAGTATTTT. Amino acids: CASSRGGPRVPDTQYF. The V gene is TRBV5-4, the J gene TRBJ2-3; 8 nucleotides agree with TRBD2. CDR1 and CDR2 (germline): SGHNT, YYREEE (reference sequence). The trim removed 4 bases at V and 4 bases at J, leaving 11 bases unmatched. The CDR3 loop spans 16 amino acids.